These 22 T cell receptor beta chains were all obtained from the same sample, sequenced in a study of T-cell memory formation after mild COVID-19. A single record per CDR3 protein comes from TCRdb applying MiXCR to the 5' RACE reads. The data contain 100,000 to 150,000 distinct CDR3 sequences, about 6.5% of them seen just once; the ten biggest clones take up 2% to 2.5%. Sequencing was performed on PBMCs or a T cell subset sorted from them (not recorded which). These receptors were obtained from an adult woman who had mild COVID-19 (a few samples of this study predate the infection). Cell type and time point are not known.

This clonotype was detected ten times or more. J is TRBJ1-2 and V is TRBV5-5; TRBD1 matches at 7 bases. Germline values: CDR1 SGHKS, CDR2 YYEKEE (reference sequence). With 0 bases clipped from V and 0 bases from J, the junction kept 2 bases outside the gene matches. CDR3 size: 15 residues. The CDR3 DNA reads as TGTGCCAGCAGCTTGGGACAGGGAACTAACTATGGCTACACCTTC. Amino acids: CASSLGQGTNYGYTF.

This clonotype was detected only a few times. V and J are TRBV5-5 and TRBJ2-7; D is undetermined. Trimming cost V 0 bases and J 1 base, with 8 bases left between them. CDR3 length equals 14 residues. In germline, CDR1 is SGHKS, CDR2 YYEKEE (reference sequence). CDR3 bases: TGTGCCAGCAGCTTGGAGGCCGGTTCCTACGAGCAGTACTTC. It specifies CASSLEAGSYEQYF.

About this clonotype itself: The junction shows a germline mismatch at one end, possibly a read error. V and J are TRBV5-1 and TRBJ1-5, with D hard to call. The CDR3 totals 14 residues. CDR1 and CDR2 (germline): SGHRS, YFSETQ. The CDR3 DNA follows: TGCGCCAGCAGCTTCGGGCCTAGCAATCAGCCCCAGCAATTT. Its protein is CASSFGPSNQPQQF.

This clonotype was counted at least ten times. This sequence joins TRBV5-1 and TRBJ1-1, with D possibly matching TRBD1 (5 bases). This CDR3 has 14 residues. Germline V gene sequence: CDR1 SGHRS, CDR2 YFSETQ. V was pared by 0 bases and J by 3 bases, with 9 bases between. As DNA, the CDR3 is TGCGCCAGCAGCTTGGCCGTACAGGACACTGAAGCTTTCTTT. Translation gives CASSLAVQDTEAFF. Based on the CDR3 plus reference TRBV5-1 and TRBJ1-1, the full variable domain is KAGVTQTPRYLIKTRGQQVTLSCSPISGHRSVSWYQQTPGQGLQFLFEYFSETQRNKGNFPGRFSGRQFSNSRSEMNVSTLELGDSALYLCASSLAVQDTEAFFGQGTRLTVV.

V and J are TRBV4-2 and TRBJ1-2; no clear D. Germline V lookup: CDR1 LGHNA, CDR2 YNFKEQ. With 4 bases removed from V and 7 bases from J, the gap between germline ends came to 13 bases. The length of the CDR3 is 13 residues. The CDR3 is CASSPLVRSGYTF. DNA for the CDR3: TGTGCCAGCAGCCCATTAGTAAGGAGTGGCTACACCTTC.

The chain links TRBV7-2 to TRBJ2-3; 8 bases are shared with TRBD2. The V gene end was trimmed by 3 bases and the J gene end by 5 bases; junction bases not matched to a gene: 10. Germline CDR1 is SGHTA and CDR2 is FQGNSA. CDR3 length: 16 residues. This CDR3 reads CASSLELAVGGDTQYF. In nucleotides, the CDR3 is TGTGCCAGCAGCTTGGAACTAGCGGTGGGGGGAGATACGCAGTATTTT.

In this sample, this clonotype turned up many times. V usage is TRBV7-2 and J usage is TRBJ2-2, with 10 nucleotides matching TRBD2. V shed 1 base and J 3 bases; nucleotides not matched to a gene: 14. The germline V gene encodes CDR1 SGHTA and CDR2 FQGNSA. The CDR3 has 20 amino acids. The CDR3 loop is CASSLGPSASGSGDTGELFF. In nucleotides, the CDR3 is TGTGCCAGCAGCTTAGGCCCTTCGGCTAGCGGGAGCGGGGACACCGGGGAGCTGTTTTTT.

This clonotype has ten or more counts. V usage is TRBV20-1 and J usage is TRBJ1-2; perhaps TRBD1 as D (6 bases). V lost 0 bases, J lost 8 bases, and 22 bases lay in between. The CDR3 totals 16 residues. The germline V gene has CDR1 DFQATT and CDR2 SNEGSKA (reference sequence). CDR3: CSARDQGRPRVRGYTF. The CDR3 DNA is TGCAGTGCTAGAGATCAGGGGAGACCCCGTGTCAGGGGCTACACCTTC.

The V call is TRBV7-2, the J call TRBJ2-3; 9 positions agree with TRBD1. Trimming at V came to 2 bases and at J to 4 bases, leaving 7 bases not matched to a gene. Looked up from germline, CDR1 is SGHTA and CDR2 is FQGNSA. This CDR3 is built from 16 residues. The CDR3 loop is CASSLLGQGFADTQYF. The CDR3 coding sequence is TGTGCCAGCAGCTTATTGGGACAGGGTTTCGCAGATACGCAGTATTTT.

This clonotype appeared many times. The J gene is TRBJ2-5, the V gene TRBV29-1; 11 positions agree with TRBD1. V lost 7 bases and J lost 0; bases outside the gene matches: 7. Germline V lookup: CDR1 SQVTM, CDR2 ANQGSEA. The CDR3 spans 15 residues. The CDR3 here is CSAARDRGDQETQYF. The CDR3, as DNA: TGCAGCGCCGCGAGGGACAGGGGGGACCAAGAGACCCAGTACTTC.

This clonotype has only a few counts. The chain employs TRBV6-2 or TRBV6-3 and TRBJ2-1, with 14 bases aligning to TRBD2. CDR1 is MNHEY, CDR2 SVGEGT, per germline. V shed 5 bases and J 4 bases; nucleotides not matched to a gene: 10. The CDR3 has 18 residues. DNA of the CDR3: TGTGCCAGCAGTCCCGGGACTAGCGGGAGAGTGCCATACAATGAGCAGTTCTTC. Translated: CASSPGTSGRVPYNEQFF.

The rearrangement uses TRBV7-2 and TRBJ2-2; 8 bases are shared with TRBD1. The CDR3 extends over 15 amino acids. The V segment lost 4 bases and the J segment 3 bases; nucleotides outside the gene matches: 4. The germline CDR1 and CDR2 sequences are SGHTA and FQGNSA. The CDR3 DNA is TGTGCCAGCAGCTATCGGACAGGGTACACCGGGGAGCTGTTTTTT. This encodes CASSYRTGYTGELFF.

The CDR3 coding sequence is TGTGCCAGCATGGGACACCGAGGGGATCAGCCCCAGCATTTT. It codes for CASMGHRGDQPQHF. The chain combines TRBV6-5 with TRBJ1-5; tentative D call: TRBD1 (6 bases). The V end lost 7 bases, the J end lost 5 bases, and 15 bases lay between the germline ends. In germline, CDR1 is MNHEY, CDR2 SVGAGI. CDR3 length: 14 residues.

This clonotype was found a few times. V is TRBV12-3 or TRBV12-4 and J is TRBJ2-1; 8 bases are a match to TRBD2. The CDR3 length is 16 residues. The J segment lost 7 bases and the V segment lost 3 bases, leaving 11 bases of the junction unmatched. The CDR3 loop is CASSFGLGGRHNEQFF. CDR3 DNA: TGTGCCAGCAGTTTCGGATTGGGCGGGAGGCATAATGAGCAGTTCTTC.

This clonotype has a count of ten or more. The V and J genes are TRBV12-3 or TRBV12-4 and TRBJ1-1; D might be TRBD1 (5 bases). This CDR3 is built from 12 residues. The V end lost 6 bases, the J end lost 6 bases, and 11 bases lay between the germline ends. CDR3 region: CASRSGISEAFF. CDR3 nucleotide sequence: TGTGCCAGCAGATCAGGGATTTCTGAAGCTTTCTTT.

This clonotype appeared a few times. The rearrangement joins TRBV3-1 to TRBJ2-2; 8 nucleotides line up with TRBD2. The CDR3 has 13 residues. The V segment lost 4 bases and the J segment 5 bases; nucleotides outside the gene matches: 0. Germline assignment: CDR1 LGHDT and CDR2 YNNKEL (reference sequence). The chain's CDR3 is CASSRGGTGELFF. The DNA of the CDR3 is TGTGCCAGCAGCCGCGGGGGGACCGGGGAGCTGTTTTTT.

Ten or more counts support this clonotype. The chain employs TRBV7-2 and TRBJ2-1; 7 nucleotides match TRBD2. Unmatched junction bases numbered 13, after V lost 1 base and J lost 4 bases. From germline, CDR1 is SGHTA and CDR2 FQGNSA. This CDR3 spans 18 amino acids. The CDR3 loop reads CASSLDSRTRRLYNEQFF. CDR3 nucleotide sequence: TGTGCCAGCAGCTTAGATTCCCGGACTAGACGACTTTACAATGAGCAGTTCTTC.

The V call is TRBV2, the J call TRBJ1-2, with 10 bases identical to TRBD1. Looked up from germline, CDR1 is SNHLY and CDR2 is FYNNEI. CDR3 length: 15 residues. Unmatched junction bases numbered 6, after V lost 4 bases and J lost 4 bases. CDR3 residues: CASSGIRTGGYGYTF. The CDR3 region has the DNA TGTGCCAGCAGTGGAATCCGGACAGGGGGCTATGGCTACACCTTC.

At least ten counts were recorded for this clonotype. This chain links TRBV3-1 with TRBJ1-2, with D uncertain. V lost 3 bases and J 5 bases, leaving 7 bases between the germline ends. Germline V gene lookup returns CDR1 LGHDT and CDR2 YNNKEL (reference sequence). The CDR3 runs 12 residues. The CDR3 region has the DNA TGTGCCAGCAGCCATAGGGAATATGGCTACACCTTC. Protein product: CASSHREYGYTF.

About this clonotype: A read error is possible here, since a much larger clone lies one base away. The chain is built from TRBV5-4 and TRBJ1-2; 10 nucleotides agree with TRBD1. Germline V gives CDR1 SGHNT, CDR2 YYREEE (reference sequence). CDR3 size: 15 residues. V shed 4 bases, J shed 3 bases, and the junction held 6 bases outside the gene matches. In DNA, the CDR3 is TGTGCCAGCAGCGTCCGGGACAGGGGATACTATGGCTACACCTTC. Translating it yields CASSVRDRGYYGYTF.

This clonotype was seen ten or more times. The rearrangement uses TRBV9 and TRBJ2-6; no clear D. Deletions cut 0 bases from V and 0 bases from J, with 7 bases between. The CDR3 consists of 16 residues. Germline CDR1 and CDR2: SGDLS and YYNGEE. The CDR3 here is CASSVEVNSGANVLTF. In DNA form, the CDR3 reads TGTGCCAGCAGCGTAGAGGTCAACTCTGGGGCCAACGTCCTGACTTTC.

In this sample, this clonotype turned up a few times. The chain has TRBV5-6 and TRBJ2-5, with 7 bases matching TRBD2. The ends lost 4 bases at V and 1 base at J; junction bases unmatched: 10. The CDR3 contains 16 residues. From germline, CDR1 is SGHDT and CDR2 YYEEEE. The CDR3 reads CASSPGLEILQETQYF. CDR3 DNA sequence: TGTGCCAGCAGCCCCGGACTAGAAATTCTCCAAGAGACCCAGTACTTC.